These 2 T cell receptor beta chains originate from one sample sequenced in a study of CD8 T cells in ankylosing spondylitis. TCRdb used MiXCR to reprocess the 5' RACE reads, holding one entry per CDR3 protein. The table has 800,000 to 900,000 distinct CDR3 sequences, approximately 12% seen once. Their cognate antigens are unknown. Study findings and constraints: For ankylosing spondylitis blood, a TCR beta motif of about eight highly homologous variants appeared characteristic.

Sequencing was carried out using blood, either unsorted or a sorted T cell fraction (not recorded which). The receptors originated from a male donor with ankylosing spondylitis.

In its sample, this clonotype was seen many times. The gene calls are TRBV7-2 and TRBJ2-3, with a tentative D call TRBD1 (6 bases). The germline CDR1 and CDR2 sequences are SGHTA and FQGNSA. The V and J ends lost 5 bases and 4 bases respectively, with 19 bases between them. This CDR3 has 16 amino acids. For the CDR3, the DNA is TGTGCCAGCAGCAGGTGGGGGCTACAGAGGCCAGATACGCAGTATTTT. It is translated as CASSRWGLQRPDTQYF.

The chain has TRBV6-5 and TRBJ2-7; TRBD1 aligns across 7 bases. Germline V gene data show CDR1 as MNHEY and CDR2 as SVGAGI. This CDR3 comprises 13 residues. Germline trimming cut 2 bases from V and 5 bases from J; bases unmatched to any gene: 3. The CDR3 here is CASSYRGLDEQYF. The CDR3 DNA is TGTGCCAGCAGTTACAGGGGGCTCGACGAGCAGTACTTC.